A single sample gave rise to the 30 T cell receptor beta chains below, sequenced in a study of somatic mutations in cytotoxic T cells in rheumatoid arthritis. Generated by immunoSEQ multiplex PCR, the TCRdb table keeps only in-frame clones and is missing some. The table has approximately 13,000 clones, around 68% seen once. Sample: CD8+ T cells sorted from blood. These receptors were collected from a man aged 70 or older in good health.

The rearrangement uses TRBV6-5 and TRBJ2-2, with D possibly matching TRBD1 (5 bases). The CDR3 is made up of 14 amino acids. Between the trimmed V and J ends, which lost 2 bases and 4 bases, there was a span of 8 bases. Germline values: CDR1 MNHEY, CDR2 SVGAGI. For the CDR3, the DNA is TGTGCCAGCAGTTACGGACATCCCACCGGGGAGCTGTTTTTT. This gives the protein CASSYGHPTGELFF.

The J gene is TRBJ2-7, the V gene TRBV27; D is possibly TRBD2 (5 bases). The germline gives CDR1 MNHEY, CDR2 SMNVEV (reference sequence). The CDR3 runs to 15 residues. Trimming pared 2 bases from V and 3 bases from J, leaving 14 bases between. DNA for the CDR3: TGTGCCAGCAGTTTAAGTGGGATAGAGGGCTACGAGCAGTACTTC. It codes for CASSLSGIEGYEQYF.

The chain uses TRBV6-1 and TRBJ1-3, with 7 bases matching TRBD1. This CDR3 comprises 15 residues. Trimming took 8 bases from V and 2 from J; bases not matched to a gene: 9. Looked up from germline, CDR1 is MNHNS and CDR2 is SASEGT. CDR3 residues: CASGSTGSTGNTIYF. CDR3 bases: TGTGCCAGCGGATCGACAGGGAGTACTGGAAACACCATATATTTT.

The V call is TRBV2, the J call TRBJ2-7; 9 bases match TRBD1. CDR1 and CDR2 (germline): SNHLY, FYNNEI. With 7 bases clipped from V and 1 base from J, the junction kept 11 bases outside the gene matches. The CDR3 runs to 16 residues. CDR3 DNA: TGTGCCAGCAAAGCCCCAACCGGGACAGGGTCCTACGAGCAGTACTTC. Protein product: CASKAPTGTGSYEQYF.

The J gene is TRBJ2-7, the V gene TRBV7-9, with 14 nucleotides matching TRBD2. The CDR3 is 15 amino acids. Germline assignment: CDR1 SEHNR and CDR2 FQNEAQ (reference sequence). Unmatched junction bases numbered 2, after V lost 5 bases and J lost 2 bases. The CDR3 is CASSTGLAGAYEQYF. The CDR3 DNA sequence: TGTGCCAGCAGCACGGGACTAGCGGGGGCCTACGAGCAGTACTTC.

The gene calls are TRBV28 and TRBJ2-7; the D gene could be TRBD1 or TRBD2 (5 bases each). This CDR3 spans 12 amino acids. Germline CDR1 MDHEN, CDR2 SYDVKM. V was pared by 2 bases and J by 6 bases, with 8 bases between. The CDR3 bases are TGTGCCAGCAGTTTAATCGGGGCCGAGCAGTACTTC. Translating gives CASSLIGAEQYF.

This clone has more than one count but fewer than ten. The J gene is TRBJ2-7, the V gene TRBV27; D gene ambiguous. CDR3 length: 12 residues. CDR1 is MNHEY and CDR2 is SMNVEV in the germline V gene (reference sequence). Trimming shortened V by 4 bases and J by 7 bases, and 11 bases separated the two germline ends. CDR3 loop: CASSSLLREQYF. The CDR3 DNA follows: TGTGCCAGCAGTTCCCTCCTCCGAGAGCAGTACTTC.

This clone came up a few times. J is TRBJ1-5 and V is TRBV10-3, with D possibly TRBD1 on 6 matching bases. The V gene lost 0 bases and the J gene lost 6 bases, with 15 bases spanning the gap. Germline V gene data show CDR1 as ENHRY and CDR2 as SYGVKD. The CDR3 is made up of 16 amino acids. CDR3 sequence reads: CAISESIQGMGQPQHF. CDR3 coding DNA: TGTGCCATCAGTGAGTCGATCCAGGGGATGGGTCAGCCCCAGCATTTT.

V is TRBV27 and J is TRBJ2-5, with D hard to call. The end of the DNA fits TRBJ2-7 better, so the J call may be wrong. The CDR3 is 9 residues long. Germline CDR1 is MNHEY and CDR2 is SMNVEV (reference sequence). CDR3 DNA sequence: TGTGCCAGCGGCTACGAGCAGTACTTC. As protein: CASGYEQYF.

This chain links TRBV5-1 with TRBJ2-7; TRBD1 matches at 9 bases. This CDR3 is built from 14 residues. Per the germline V gene, CDR1 is SGHRS and CDR2 is YFSETQ. V shed 2 bases and J 5 bases; nucleotides not matched to a gene: 5. For the CDR3, the DNA is TGCGCCAGCAGCTTTGGGACAGGGATCGACGAGCAGTACTTC. Translation: CASSFGTGIDEQYF.

The CDR3 region is CSVRTGSTDTQYF. The CDR3 DNA reads TGCAGCGTACGGACAGGGTCGACAGATACGCAGTATTTT. The chain couples TRBV29-1 to TRBJ2-3; TRBD1 aligns across 8 bases. The germline CDR1 and CDR2 sequences are SQVTM and ANQGSEA. Trimming at V came to 6 bases and at J to 3 bases, leaving 5 bases not matched to a gene. The CDR3 is 13 amino acids.

V is TRBV4-1 and J is TRBJ1-4; 8 bases map to TRBD1. The germline V gene has CDR1 MGHRA and CDR2 YSYEKL. V lost 3 bases to trimming and J lost 0 bases; unmatched junction nucleotides: 6. The CDR3 covers 17 residues. CDR3 nucleotides: TGCGCCAGCAGCCAGATGGGACAGGTCTCAACTAATGAAAAACTGTTTTTT. Encoded protein: CASSQMGQVSTNEKLFF.

The rearrangement links TRBV28 to TRBJ1-4; tentatively, D is TRBD1 (5 bases). Germline V gives CDR1 MDHEN, CDR2 SYDVKM. The germline V and J ends were trimmed by 8 bases and 8 bases, with 21 bases remaining between them. This CDR3 is built from 15 residues. CDR3 coding DNA: TGTGCCAGCTGGGGTATCAGGGACTCTGGCGAAAAACTGTTTTTT. Amino acids: CASWGIRDSGEKLFF.

This sequence joins TRBV19 and TRBJ1-5, with D perhaps TRBD1 (5 bases). Germline V gene data show CDR1 as LNHDA and CDR2 as SQIVND (reference sequence). Between the trimmed V and J ends, which lost 5 bases and 7 bases, there was a span of 15 bases. CDR3 length: 14 residues. In nucleotides, the CDR3 is TGTGCCAGTAGTCTCGGACAAGCGGAACAGCCCCAGCATTTT. Translated, it gives CASSLGQAEQPQHF.

This clone was seen more than once but under ten times. CDR3 region: CASSDGYGNQPQHF. As DNA, the CDR3 is TGTGCCAGCAGTGACGGGTATGGCAATCAGCCCCAGCATTTT. The rearrangement joins TRBV6-1 to TRBJ1-5; D not resolved. Germline V lookup: CDR1 MNHNS, CDR2 SASEGT. The CDR3 contains 14 residues. The germline V and J ends were trimmed by 3 bases and 2 bases, with 8 bases remaining between them.

The genes are TRBV11-2 and TRBJ2-5; 9 nucleotides align to TRBD1. The better agreement between TRBJ2-7 and the DNA end casts doubt on the J call. This CDR3 is 17 amino acids long. Germline V gene data show CDR1 as SGHAT and CDR2 as FQNNGV. CDR3: CASSPEPWDRVPYEQYF. The CDR3 coding sequence is TGTGCCAGCAGCCCGGAGCCCTGGGACAGGGTGCCCTACGAGCAGTACTTC.

The chain joins TRBV14 to TRBJ2-1, with D possibly matching TRBD2 (7 bases). The V end lost 10 bases, the J end lost 9 bases, and 13 bases lay between the germline ends. Germline V gives CDR1 SGHDN, CDR2 FVKESK. This CDR3 is 11 amino acids long. The CDR3 DNA follows: TGTGCCACCAGGGGCGGGGGTGAGCAGTTCTTC. This encodes CATRGGGEQFF.

CDR3 in DNA: TGTGCCAGCAGCTTAGGCAGGGAAGGGCCCTACGAGCAGTACTTC. It codes for CASSLGREGPYEQYF. The chain recombines TRBV7-2 with TRBJ2-7; the D gene is possibly TRBD1 (5 bases). Germline V lookup: CDR1 SGHTA, CDR2 FQGNSA. Between the trimmed V and J ends, which lost 1 base and 2 bases, there was a span of 12 bases. The CDR3 spans 15 residues.

The sample holds a few counts of this clone. J is TRBJ2-1 and V is TRBV6-4, with 7 bases identical to TRBD2. CDR1 MRHNA and CDR2 SNTAGT come from the germline V gene. V shed 0 bases and J 2 bases; nucleotides not matched to a gene: 1. The length of the CDR3 is 15 residues. The CDR3 reads CASSDSAGAYNEQFF. The CDR3 nucleotides read TGTGCCAGCAGTGACTCGGCGGGAGCCTACAATGAGCAGTTCTTC.

The chain is built from TRBV19 and TRBJ1-3; D gene unclear. This CDR3 spans 15 amino acids. Germline V CDR1 and CDR2: LNHDA, SQIVND (reference sequence). Trimming pared 4 bases from V and 0 bases from J, leaving 10 bases between. The CDR3 region has the DNA TGTGCCAGTAGTACGTCCGGGAGCTCTGGAAACACCATATATTTT. Encoded protein: CASSTSGSSGNTIYF.

The chain joins TRBV7-8 to TRBJ1-5; D ambiguous. V dropped 2 bases and J dropped 4 bases, with 15 bases sitting between them. Germline V gives CDR1 SGHVS, CDR2 FQNEAQ. The CDR3 length is 16 residues. CDR3 sequence (DNA): TGTGCCAGCAGCTTAAATGCAGTCCAGGCGAATCAGCCCCAGCATTTT. Its protein product is CASSLNAVQANQPQHF.

This chain links TRBV27 with TRBJ2-5; TRBD2 agrees at 11 bases. V shed 4 bases and J 5 bases; nucleotides not matched to a gene: 6. In germline, CDR1 is MNHEY, CDR2 SMNVEV (reference sequence). CDR3 length: 15 residues. The CDR3 reads CASSSGTSGRETQYF. For the CDR3, the DNA is TGTGCCAGCAGTTCCGGGACTAGCGGTCGGGAGACCCAGTACTTC.

The chain links TRBV5-4 to TRBJ2-7, with D perhaps TRBD1 (5 bases). The CDR3 covers 15 residues. V lost 0 bases and J 4 bases, leaving 14 bases between the germline ends. Germline V lookup: CDR1 SGHNT, CDR2 YYREEE (reference sequence). CDR3 coding DNA: TGTGCCAGCAGCTTGGAGGCAGGGTTGGGATACGAGCAGTACTTC. Its protein product is CASSLEAGLGYEQYF.

The CDR3 loop reads CASSPNFKDTEAFF. For the CDR3, the DNA is TGTGCCAGCTCACCAAATTTTAAGGACACTGAAGCTTTCTTT. The J gene is TRBJ1-1, the V gene TRBV18; D is unclear. V was cut by 2 bases and J by 3 bases, with 10 bases left in between. Germline V gene sequence: CDR1 KGHSH, CDR2 LQKENI. The CDR3 length is 14 residues.

The sample holds a few counts of this clone. The chain combines TRBV19 with TRBJ1-1; possible D gene TRBD1, 5 bases. The V end was cut by 9 bases, the J end by 5 bases, with 13 bases between. Germline V gives CDR1 LNHDA, CDR2 SQIVND (reference sequence). CDR3 size: 12 residues. CDR3 nucleotides: TGTGCCAGCGCGACAGCGCCAACTGAAGCTTTCTTT. As protein: CASATAPTEAFF.

V is TRBV9 and J is TRBJ2-6; unclear D gene. The CDR3 extends over 13 amino acids. The germline V gene encodes CDR1 SGDLS and CDR2 YYNGEE. V was cut by 4 bases and J by 4 bases, with 6 bases left in between. The CDR3 here is CASSPGGANVLTF. DNA for the CDR3: TGTGCCAGCAGCCCCGGGGGGGCCAACGTCCTGACTTTC.

This clone occurred a few times. This rearrangement joins TRBV19 to TRBJ2-7; weak D call: TRBD2 (6 bases). V was cut by 5 bases and J by 8 bases, with 19 bases left in between. The CDR3 is made up of 14 amino acids. CDR1 is LNHDA and CDR2 is SQIVND in the germline V gene (reference sequence). CDR3 amino acids: CASSFKGLWSQQYF. The CDR3 DNA is TGTGCCAGTAGTTTCAAGGGACTGTGGAGCCAGCAGTACTTC. The variable domain in full, completed from reference TRBV19 and TRBJ2-7, reads DGGITQSPKYLFRKEGQNVTLSCEQNLNHDAMYWYRQDPGQGLRLIYYSQIVNDFQKGDIAEGYSVSREKKESFPLTVTSAQKNPTAFYLCASSFKGLWSQQYFGPGTRLTVT.

The rearrangement joins TRBV27 to TRBJ2-7, with 7 nucleotides matching TRBD1. The germline CDR1 and CDR2 sequences are MNHEY and SMNVEV (reference sequence). Unmatched junction bases numbered 6, after V lost 2 bases and J lost 2 bases. CDR3 size: 15 residues. CDR3 DNA: TGTGCCAGCAGTTTAGGAACAGGGGCCCCCTACGAGCAGTACTTC. Residues: CASSLGTGAPYEQYF.

The gene calls are TRBV19 and TRBJ2-7; 10 bases fit TRBD1. CDR3 size: 15 residues. Germline V lookup: CDR1 LNHDA, CDR2 SQIVND (reference sequence). The V segment lost 5 bases and the J segment 4 bases; nucleotides outside the gene matches: 8. The CDR3 region has the DNA TGTGCCAGTAGTCCGAGACAGGGGGCATTATACGAGCAGTACTTC. As protein: CASSPRQGALYEQYF.

CDR3 DNA sequence: TGCGCCAGCAGCCTAATCTTTGGACAGATGGCAACTAATTCCTATGGCTACACCTTC. Its translation: CASSLIFGQMATNSYGYTF. The rearrangement links TRBV4-1 to TRBJ1-2; D possibly corresponds to TRBD1 (6 bases). The germline CDR1 and CDR2 sequences are MGHRA and YSYEKL. This CDR3 region has 19 residues. Between the trimmed V and J ends, which lost 4 bases and 4 bases, there was a span of 28 bases.